The 9 T cell receptor beta chains below all came from one sample that was sequenced in a study of a mutant IDH1 vaccine in newly diagnosed glioma. TCRdb keeps only in-frame clones here, not all; method: immunoSEQ multiplex PCR. The repertoire has approximately 79,000 clones, about 85% of them found once; the top ten carry roughly 0.78%. Their antigens remain unidentified. As for time point: week 23, last vaccination. A single vaccine dose contained 300 ug of mutant IDH1 20-mer peptide, and topical imiquimod was used with it. The sample in question was PBMCs, obtained from a glioma patient whose treatment included an IDH1 peptide vaccine. The receptors were sampled from a woman aged 50 to 60 with glioma.

V and J are TRBV6-6 and TRBJ1-5; unclear D gene. Trimming took off 2 bases at V and 0 bases at J, with 2 bases between the two ends. This CDR3 spans 13 amino acids. Germline V gene sequence: CDR1 MNHNY, CDR2 SVGAGI (reference sequence). CDR3 sequence (DNA): TGTGCCAGCAGTTACAGTAGCAATCAGCCCCAGCATTTT. Amino acid sequence: CASSYSSNQPQHF.

CDR3 coding DNA: TGTGCCAGCAGTCCCCGGGGGCTCGTCTATGGCTACACCTTC. As protein: CASSPRGLVYGYTF. The chain uses TRBV28 and TRBJ1-2; D is perhaps TRBD1 (6 bases). The CDR3 contains 14 residues. Trimming removed 5 bases from V and 4 bases from J, with 14 bases in between. CDR1 MDHEN and CDR2 SYDVKM come from the germline V gene.

Only a few counts were recorded for this clone. This chain uses TRBV18 with TRBJ2-1; D could derive from TRBD1 or TRBD2 (5 bases each). This CDR3 region has 14 residues. Trimming took 2 bases from V and 8 from J, leaving 13 bases between them. The germline CDR1 and CDR2 sequences are KGHSH and LQKENI. CDR3 sequence: CASSPGDVLDEQFF. The CDR3, as DNA: TGTGCCAGCTCACCAGGGGACGTACTCGATGAGCAGTTCTTC.

This chain connects TRBV9 to TRBJ1-4; D might be TRBD1 (6 bases). The CDR3 covers 16 residues. Deletions cut 0 bases from V and 0 bases from J, with 9 bases between. Germline values: CDR1 SGDLS, CDR2 YYNGEE. The CDR3 loop reads CASSVEGGPTNEKLFF. CDR3 bases: TGTGCCAGCAGCGTAGAAGGGGGTCCAACTAATGAAAAACTGTTTTTT.

This chain joins TRBV19 and TRBJ2-2, with D tentatively TRBD2 (5 bases). V lost 11 bases and J 6 bases, leaving 13 bases between the germline ends. The CDR3 totals 12 residues. Germline values: CDR1 LNHDA, CDR2 SQIVND (reference sequence). Written as DNA, the CDR3 is TGTGCCCTCCGGGGAGCGTCCGGGGAGCTGTTTTTT. The encoded protein is CALRGASGELFF.

This chain uses TRBV11-1 with TRBJ1-1; D perhaps matches TRBD1 (5 bases). The CDR3 length is 13 residues. Trimming cost V 7 bases and J 7 bases, with 16 bases left between them. CDR1 and CDR2 (germline): SGHAT, FQDESV (reference sequence). The CDR3 region is CASNNGGADEAFF. In DNA form, the CDR3 reads TGTGCCAGCAACAATGGAGGGGCGGATGAAGCTTTCTTT.

The chain couples TRBV4-1 to TRBJ2-1; 12 bases line up with TRBD2. CDR3 length: 16 residues. V shed 2 bases, J shed 8 bases, and the junction held 7 bases outside the gene matches. Looked up from germline, CDR1 is MGHRA and CDR2 is YSYEKL. The chain's CDR3 is CASSQYSGTSGHEQFF. CDR3 nucleotide sequence: TGCGCCAGCAGCCAATACTCCGGGACTAGCGGGCATGAGCAGTTCTTC.

V gene TRBV7-9 combines with J gene TRBJ2-5; 13 bases agree with TRBD2. Germline loops: CDR1 SEHNR, CDR2 FQNEAQ (reference sequence). The CDR3 runs to 17 residues. V lost 4 bases, J lost 2 bases, and 7 bases stayed unmatched. The chain's CDR3 is CASSSGLAGVGQETQYF. Here the CDR3 DNA reads TGTGCCAGCAGCTCAGGACTAGCGGGAGTGGGTCAAGAGACCCAGTACTTC.

The chain uses TRBV2 and TRBJ2-3; D gene ambiguous. V was pared by 7 bases and J by 2 bases, with 7 bases between. In germline, CDR1 is SNHLY, CDR2 FYNNEI. The CDR3 covers 12 residues. CDR3 protein: CASTILTDTQYF. The CDR3 coding sequence is TGTGCCAGCACCATCCTCACAGATACGCAGTATTTT.